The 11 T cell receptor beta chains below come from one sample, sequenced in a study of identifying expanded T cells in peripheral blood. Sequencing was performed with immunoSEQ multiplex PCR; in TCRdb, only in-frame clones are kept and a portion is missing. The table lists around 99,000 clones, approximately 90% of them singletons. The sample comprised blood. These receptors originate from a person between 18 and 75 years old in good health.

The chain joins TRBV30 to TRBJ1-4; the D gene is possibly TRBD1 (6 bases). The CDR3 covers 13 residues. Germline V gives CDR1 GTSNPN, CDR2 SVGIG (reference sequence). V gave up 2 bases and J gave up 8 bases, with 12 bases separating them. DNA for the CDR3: TGTGCCTGGAGTCTAAGTACAGGGGAAAAACTGTTTTTT. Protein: CAWSLSTGEKLFF. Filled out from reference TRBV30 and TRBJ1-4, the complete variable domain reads SQTIHQWPATLVQPVGSPLSLECTVEGTSNPNLYWYRQAAGRGLQLLFYSVGIGQISSEVPQNLSASRPQDRQFILSSKKLLLSDSGFYLCAWSLSTGEKLFFGSGTQLSVL.

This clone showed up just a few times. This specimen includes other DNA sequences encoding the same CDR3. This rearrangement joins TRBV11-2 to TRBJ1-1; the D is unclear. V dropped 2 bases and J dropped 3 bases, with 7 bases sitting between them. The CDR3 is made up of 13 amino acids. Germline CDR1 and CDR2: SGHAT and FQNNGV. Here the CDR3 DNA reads TGTGCCAGCAGCTTATTTGAAGACACTGAAGCTTTCTTT. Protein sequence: CASSLFEDTEAFF.

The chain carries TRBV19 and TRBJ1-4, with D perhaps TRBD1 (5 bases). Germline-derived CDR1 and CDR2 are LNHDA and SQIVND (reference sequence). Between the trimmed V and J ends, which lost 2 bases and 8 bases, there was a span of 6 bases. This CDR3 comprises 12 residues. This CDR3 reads CASSITGEKLFF. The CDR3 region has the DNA TGTGCCAGTAGTATAACAGGCGAAAAACTGTTTTTT.

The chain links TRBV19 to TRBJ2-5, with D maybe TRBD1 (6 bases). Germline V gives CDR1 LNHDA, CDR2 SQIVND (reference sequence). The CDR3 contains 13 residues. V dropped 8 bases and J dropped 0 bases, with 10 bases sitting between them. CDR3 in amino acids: CASGTGYQETQYF. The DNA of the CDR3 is TGTGCCAGTGGTACAGGGTACCAAGAGACCCAGTACTTC.

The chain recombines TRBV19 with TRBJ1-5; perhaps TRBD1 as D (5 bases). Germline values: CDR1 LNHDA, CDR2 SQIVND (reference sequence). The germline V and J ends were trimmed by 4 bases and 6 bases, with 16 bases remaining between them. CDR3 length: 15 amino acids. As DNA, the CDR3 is TGTGCCAGTAGTAGTAGTCAGCCCGGGGGTCAGCCCCAGCATTTT. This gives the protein CASSSSQPGGQPQHF.

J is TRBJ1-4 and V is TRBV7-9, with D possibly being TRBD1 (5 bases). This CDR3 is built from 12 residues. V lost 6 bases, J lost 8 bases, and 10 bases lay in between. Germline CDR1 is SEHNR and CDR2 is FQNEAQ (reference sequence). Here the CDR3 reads CASRAEGEKLFF. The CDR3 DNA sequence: TGTGCCAGCAGGGCGGAGGGGGAAAAACTGTTTTTT. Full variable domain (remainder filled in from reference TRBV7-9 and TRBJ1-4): DTGVSQNPRHKITKRGQNVTFRCDPISEHNRLYWYRQTLGQGPEFLTYFQNEAQLEKSRLLSDRFSAERPKGSFSTLEIQRTEQGDSAMYLCASRAEGEKLFFGSGTQLSVL.

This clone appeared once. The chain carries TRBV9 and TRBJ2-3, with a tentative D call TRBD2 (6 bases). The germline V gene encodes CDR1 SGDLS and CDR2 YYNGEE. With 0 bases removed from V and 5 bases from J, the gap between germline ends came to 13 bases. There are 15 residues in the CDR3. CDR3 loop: CASSVVGQGGDTQYF. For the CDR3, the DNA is TGTGCCAGCAGCGTAGTTGGGCAGGGAGGAGATACGCAGTATTTT. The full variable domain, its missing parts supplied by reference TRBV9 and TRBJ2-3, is DSGVTQTPKHLITATGQRVTLRCSPRSGDLSVYWYQQSLDQGLQFLIQYYNGEERAKGNILERFSAQQFPDLHSELNLSSLELGDSALYFCASSVVGQGGDTQYFGPGTRLTVL.

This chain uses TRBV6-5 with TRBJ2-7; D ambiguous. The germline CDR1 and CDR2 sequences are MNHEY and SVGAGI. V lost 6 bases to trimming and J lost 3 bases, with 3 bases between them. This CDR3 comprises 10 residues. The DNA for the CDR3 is TGTGCCAGCAGGAGCTACGAGCAGTACTTC. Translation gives CASRSYEQYF.

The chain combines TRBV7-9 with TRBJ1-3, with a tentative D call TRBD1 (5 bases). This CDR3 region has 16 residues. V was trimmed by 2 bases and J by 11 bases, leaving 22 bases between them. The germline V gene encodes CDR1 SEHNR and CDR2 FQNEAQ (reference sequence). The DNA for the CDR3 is TGTGCCAGCAGCTTAAACGGGGCCGAGGGGTTTGGATCCATATATTTT. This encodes CASSLNGAEGFGSIYF.

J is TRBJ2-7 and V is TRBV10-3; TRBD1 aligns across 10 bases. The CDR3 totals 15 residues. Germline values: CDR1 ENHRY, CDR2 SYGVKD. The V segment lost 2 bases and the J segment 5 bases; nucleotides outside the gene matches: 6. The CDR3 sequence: CAISERGQGPNEQYF. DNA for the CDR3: TGTGCCATCAGTGAGAGGGGACAGGGGCCCAACGAGCAGTACTTC.

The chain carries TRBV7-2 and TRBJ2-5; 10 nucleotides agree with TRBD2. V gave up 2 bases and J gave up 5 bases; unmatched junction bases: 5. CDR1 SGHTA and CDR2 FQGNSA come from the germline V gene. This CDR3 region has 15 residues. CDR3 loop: CASSLPSGRRETQYF. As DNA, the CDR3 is TGTGCCAGCAGCTTACCTAGCGGGAGAAGGGAGACCCAGTACTTC.